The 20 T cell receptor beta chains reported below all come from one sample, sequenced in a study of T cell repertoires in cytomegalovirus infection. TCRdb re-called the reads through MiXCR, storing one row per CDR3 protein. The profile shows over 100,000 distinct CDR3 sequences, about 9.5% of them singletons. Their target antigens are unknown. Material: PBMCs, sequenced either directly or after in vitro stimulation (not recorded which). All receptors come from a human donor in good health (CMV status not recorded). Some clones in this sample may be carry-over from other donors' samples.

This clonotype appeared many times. In DNA, the CDR3 is TGTGCCATCAGTGGACAACGCAACACTGAAGCTTTCTTT. It codes for CAISGQRNTEAFF. This chain uses TRBV10-3 with TRBJ1-1; no definite D call. The germline gives CDR1 ENHRY, CDR2 SYGVKD. V was cut by 4 bases and J by 2 bases, with 8 bases left in between. This CDR3 is built from 13 residues.

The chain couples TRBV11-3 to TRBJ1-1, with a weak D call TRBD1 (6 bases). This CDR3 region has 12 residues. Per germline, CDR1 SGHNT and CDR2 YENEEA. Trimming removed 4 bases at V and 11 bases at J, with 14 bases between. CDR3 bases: TGTGCCAGCAGCTCATGGGACAACCGGGCTTTCTTT. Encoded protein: CASSSWDNRAFF.

The DNA of the CDR3 is TGTGCCAGCAGCACCAGACACAGCACAGATACGCAGTATTTT. It yields the protein CASSTRHSTDTQYF. This chain links TRBV5-4 with TRBJ2-3; D ambiguous. V was clipped by 4 bases and J by 0 bases, with 9 bases between them. The germline gives CDR1 SGHNT, CDR2 YYREEE (reference sequence). The CDR3 has 14 amino acids.

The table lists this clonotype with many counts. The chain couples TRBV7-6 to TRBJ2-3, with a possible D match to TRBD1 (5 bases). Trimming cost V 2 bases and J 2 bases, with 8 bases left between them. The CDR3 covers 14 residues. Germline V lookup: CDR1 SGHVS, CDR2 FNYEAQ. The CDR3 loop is CASSLTTVTDTQYF. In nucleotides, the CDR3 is TGTGCCAGCAGCTTAACGACAGTCACAGATACGCAGTATTTT.

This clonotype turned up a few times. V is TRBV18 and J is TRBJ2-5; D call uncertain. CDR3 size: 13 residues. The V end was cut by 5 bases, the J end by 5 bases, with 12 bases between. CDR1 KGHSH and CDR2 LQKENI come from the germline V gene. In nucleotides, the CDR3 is TGTGCCAGCTCAGTCGGAGTGGGGGAGACCCAGTACTTC. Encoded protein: CASSVGVGETQYF.

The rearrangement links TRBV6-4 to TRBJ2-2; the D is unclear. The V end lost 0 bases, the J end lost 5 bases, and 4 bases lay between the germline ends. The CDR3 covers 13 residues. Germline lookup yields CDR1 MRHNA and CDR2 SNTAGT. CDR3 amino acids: CASSDSQTGELFF. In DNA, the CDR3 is TGTGCCAGCAGTGACTCGCAAACCGGGGAGCTGTTTTTT.

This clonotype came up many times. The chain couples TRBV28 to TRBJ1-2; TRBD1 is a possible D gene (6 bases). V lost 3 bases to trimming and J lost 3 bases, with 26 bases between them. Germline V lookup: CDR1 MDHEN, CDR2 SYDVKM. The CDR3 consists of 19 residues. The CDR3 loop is CASSFRWGLGAGAYYGYTF. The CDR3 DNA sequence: TGTGCCAGCAGTTTTAGGTGGGGCCTGGGAGCAGGGGCCTACTATGGCTACACCTTC.

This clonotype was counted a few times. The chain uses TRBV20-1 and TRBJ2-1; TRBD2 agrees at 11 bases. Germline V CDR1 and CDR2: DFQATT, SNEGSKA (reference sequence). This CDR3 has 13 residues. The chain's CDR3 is CGALLAGEIEQFF. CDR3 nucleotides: TGCGGCGCATTACTAGCGGGAGAGATTGAGCAGTTCTTC.

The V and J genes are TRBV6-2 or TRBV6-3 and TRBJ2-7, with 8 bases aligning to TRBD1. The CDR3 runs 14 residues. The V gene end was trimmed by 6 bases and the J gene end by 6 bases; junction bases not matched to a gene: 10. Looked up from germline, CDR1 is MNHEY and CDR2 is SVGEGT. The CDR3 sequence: CASSRDRRGGEQYF. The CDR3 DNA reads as TGTGCCAGCAGCAGGGACAGGCGAGGGGGCGAGCAGTACTTC.

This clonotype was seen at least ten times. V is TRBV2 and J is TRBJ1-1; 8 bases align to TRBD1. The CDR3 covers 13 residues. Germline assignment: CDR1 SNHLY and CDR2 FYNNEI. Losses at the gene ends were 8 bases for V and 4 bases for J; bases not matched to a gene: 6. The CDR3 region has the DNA TGTGCCAGCCGGACAGGGTTGGCCACTGAAGCTTTCTTT. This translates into CASRTGLATEAFF.

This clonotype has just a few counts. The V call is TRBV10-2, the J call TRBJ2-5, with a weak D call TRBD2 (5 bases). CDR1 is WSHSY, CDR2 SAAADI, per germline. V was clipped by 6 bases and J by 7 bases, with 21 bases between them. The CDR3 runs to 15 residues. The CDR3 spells CASRHEREGSWTQYF. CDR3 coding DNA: TGCGCCAGCAGGCACGAAAGGGAAGGGAGTTGGACCCAGTACTTC.

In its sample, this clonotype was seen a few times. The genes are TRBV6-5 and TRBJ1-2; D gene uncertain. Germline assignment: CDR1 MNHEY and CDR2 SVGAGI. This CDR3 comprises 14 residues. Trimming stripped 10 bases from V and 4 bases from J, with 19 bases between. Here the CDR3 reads CAIRGGPPGYGYTF. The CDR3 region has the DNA TGTGCCATCCGCGGAGGACCCCCCGGCTATGGCTACACCTTC.

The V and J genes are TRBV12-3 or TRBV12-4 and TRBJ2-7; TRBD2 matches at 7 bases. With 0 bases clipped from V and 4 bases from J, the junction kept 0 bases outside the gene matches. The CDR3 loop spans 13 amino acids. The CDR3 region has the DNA TGTGCCAGCAGTTTAGCGGGAGGGTACGAGCAGTACGTC. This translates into CASSLAGGYEQYV.

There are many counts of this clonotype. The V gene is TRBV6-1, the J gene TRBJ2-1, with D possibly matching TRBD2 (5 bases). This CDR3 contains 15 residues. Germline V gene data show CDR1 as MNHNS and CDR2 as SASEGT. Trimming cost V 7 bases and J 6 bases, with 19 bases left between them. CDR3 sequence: CASTQSGFFGNEQFF. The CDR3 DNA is TGTGCCAGCACCCAGAGCGGATTCTTCGGCAATGAGCAGTTCTTC.

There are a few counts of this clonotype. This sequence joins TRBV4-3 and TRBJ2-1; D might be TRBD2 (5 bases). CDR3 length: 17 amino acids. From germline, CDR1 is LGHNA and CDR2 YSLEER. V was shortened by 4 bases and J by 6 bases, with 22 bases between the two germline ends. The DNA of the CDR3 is TGCGCCAGCAGCCCCTCCCTTACCGCCGGGATCGTCAATGAGCAGTTCTTC. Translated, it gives CASSPSLTAGIVNEQFF.

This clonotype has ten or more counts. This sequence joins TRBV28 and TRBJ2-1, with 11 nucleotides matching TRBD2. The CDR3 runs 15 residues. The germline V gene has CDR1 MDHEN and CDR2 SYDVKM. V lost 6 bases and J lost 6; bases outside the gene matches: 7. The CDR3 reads CASRLTSGTPNEQFF. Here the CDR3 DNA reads TGTGCCAGCAGACTGACTAGCGGGACTCCCAATGAGCAGTTCTTC.

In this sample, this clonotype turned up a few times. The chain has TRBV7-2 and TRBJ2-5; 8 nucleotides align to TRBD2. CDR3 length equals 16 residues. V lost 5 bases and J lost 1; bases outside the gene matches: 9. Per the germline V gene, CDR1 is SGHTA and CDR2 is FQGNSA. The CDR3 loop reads CASSRVAGRVQETQYF. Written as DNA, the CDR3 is TGTGCCAGCAGCCGAGTAGCGGGAAGGGTCCAAGAGACCCAGTACTTC.

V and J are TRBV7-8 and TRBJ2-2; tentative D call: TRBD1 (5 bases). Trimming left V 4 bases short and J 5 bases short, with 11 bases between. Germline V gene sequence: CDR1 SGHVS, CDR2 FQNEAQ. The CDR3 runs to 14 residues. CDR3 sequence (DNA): TGTGCCAGCAGCTCAGGGTTACGGACCGGGGAGCTGTTTTTT. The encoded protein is CASSSGLRTGELFF.

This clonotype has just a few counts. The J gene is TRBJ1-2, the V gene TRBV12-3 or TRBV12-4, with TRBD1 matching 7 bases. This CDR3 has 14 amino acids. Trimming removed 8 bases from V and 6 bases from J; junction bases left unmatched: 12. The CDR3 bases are TGTGCCAGCTCTCAGAACAGGGGAGGACATGGCTACACCTTC. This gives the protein CASSQNRGGHGYTF.

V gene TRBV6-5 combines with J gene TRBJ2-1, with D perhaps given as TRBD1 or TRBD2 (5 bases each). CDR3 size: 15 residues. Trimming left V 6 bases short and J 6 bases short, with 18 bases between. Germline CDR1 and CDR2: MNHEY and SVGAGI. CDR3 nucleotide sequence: TGTGCCAGCAGACCTAGGACCGGGACCACCAATGAGCAGTTCTTC. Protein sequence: CASRPRTGTTNEQFF.